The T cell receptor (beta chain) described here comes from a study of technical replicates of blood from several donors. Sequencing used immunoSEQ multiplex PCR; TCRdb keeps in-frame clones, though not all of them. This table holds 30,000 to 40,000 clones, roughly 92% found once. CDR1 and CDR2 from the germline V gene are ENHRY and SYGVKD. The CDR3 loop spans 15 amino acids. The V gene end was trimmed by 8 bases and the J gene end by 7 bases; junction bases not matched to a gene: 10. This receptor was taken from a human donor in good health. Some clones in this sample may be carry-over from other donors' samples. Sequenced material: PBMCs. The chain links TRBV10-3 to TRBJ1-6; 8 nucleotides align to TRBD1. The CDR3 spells CAIRAQGAQNSPLHF. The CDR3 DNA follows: TGTGCCATCCGGGCGCAGGGGGCTCAAAATTCACCCCTCCACTTT.